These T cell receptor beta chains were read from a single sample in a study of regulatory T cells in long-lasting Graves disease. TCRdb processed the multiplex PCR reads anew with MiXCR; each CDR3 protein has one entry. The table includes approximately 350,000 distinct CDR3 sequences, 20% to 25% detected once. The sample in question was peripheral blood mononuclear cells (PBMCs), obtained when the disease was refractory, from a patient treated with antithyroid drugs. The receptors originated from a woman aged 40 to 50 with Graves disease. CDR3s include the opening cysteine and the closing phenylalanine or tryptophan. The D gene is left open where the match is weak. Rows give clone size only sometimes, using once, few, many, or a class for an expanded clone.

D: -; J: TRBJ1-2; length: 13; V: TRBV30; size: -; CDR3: CAWSPTELQGYTF; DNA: TGTGCCTGGAGCCCAACGGAGCTGCAGGGCTACACCTTC
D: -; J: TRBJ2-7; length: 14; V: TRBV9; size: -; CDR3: CASSVKETADEQYF; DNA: TGTGCCAGCAGCGTCAAAGAGACCGCCGACGAGCAGTACTTC
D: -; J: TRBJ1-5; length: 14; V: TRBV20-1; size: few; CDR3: CSARVSSYNQPQHF; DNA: TGCAGTGCTAGAGTGTCCAGCTACAATCAGCCCCAGCATTTT
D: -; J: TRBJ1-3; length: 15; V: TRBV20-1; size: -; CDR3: CSATPSTVSGNTIYF; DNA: TGCAGTGCCACCCCATCCACGGTATCTGGAAACACCATATATTTT
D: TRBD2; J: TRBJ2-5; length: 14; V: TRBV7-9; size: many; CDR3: CASSLSGGAETQYF; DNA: TGTGCCAGCAGTTTATCGGGGGGGGCGGAGACCCAGTACTTC
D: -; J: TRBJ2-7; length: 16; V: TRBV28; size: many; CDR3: CASSPPPYGTSYEQYF; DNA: TGTGCCAGCAGCCCACCCCCGTATGGCACCTCCTACGAGCAGTACTTC
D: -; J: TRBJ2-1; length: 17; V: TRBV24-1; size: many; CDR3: CATSDRMEGPFYNEQFF; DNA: TGTGCCACCAGTGATCGAATGGAGGGCCCTTTCTACAATGAGCAGTTCTTC
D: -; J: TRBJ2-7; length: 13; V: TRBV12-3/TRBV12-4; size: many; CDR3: CASSFSGPYEQYF; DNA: TGTGCCAGCAGTTTTTCGGGGCCCTACGAGCAGTACTTC
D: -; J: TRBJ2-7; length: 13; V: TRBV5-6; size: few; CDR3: CASSLAALGEQYF; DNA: TGTGCCAGCAGCTTGGCGGCCCTCGGGGAGCAGTACTTC
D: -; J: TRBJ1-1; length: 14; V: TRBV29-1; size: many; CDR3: CSVRATTPGTEAFF; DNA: TGCAGCGTTCGAGCTACAACGCCCGGGACTGAAGCTTTCTTT
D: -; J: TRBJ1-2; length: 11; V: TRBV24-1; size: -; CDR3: CATWGGYGYTF; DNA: TGTGCCACCTGGGGTGGCTATGGCTACACCTTC
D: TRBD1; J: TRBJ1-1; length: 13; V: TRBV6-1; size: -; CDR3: CASNKQGATEAFF; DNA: TGTGCCAGCAACAAACAGGGGGCCACTGAAGCTTTCTTT
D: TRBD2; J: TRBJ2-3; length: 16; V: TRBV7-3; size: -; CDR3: CASSLTASGRPDTQYF; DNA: TGTGCCAGCAGCTTAACGGCTAGCGGGAGGCCAGATACGCAGTATTTT
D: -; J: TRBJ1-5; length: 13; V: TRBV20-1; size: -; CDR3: CSALGPINQPQHF; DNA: TGCAGTGCTCTGGGACCGATTAATCAGCCCCAGCATTTT
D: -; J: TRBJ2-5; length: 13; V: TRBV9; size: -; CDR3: CASSLSAQETQYF; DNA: TGTGCCAGCAGCCTATCCGCCCAAGAGACCCAGTACTTC
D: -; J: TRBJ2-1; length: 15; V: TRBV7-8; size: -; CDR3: CASSLIRSSYNEQFF; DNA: TGTGCCAGCAGCTTAATTCGGAGCTCCTACAATGAGCAGTTCTTC
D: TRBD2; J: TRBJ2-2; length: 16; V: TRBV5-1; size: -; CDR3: CASSFLAGENTGELFF; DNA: TGCGCCAGCAGCTTTCTAGCGGGAGAGAACACCGGGGAGCTGTTTTTT
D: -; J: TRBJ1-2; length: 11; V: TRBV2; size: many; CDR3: CASSLGRGYTF; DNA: TGTGCCAGCAGTTTAGGGCGCGGCTACACCTTC
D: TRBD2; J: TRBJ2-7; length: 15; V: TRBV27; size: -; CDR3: CASSFGWTSGYEQYF; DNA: TGTGCCAGCAGTTTTGGTTGGACTAGCGGCTACGAGCAGTACTTC
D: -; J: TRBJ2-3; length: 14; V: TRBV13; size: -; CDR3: CASSLAGAIDTQYF; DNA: TGTGCCAGCAGCTTAGCGGGAGCAATAGATACGCAGTATTTT
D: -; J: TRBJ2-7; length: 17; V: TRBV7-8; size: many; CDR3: CASSAYLRDPRRDEQYF; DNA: TGTGCCAGCAGCGCCTACCTCCGGGACCCCCGGAGAGACGAGCAGTACTTC
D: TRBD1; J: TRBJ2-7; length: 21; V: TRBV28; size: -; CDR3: CASSLVVEGGSLLGTSYEQYF; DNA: TGTGCCAGCAGTTTAGTCGTAGAAGGGGGCTCTCTATTAGGAACCTCCTACGAGCAGTACTTC
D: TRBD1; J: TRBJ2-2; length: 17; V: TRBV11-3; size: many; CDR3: CASSEQGASGSTGELFF; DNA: TGTGCCAGCAGCGAACAGGGGGCGAGCGGAAGTACCGGGGAGCTGTTTTTT
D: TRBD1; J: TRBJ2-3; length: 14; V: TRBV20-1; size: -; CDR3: CSAEDRGRTDTQYF; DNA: TGCAGTGCGGAAGACAGGGGGCGAACAGATACGCAGTATTTT
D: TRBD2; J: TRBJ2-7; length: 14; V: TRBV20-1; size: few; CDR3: CSAVAGLPRREQYF; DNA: TGCAGTGCTGTGGCGGGACTACCCCGCCGGGAGCAGTACTTC
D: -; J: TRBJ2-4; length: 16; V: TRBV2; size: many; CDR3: CASSSRAPIGKNIQYF; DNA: TGTGCCAGCAGCTCCAGGGCACCCATTGGCAAAAACATTCAGTACTTC
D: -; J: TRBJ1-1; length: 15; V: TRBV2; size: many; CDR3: CASSGTARMNTEAFF; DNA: TGTGCCAGCAGTGGGACAGCCCGCATGAACACTGAAGCTTTCTTT
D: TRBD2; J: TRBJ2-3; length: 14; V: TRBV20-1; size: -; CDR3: CSASRREGPDTQYF; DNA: TGCAGTGCTAGTCGTCGGGAGGGCCCCGATACGCAGTATTTT
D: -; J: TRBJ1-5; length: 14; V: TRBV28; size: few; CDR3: CASSVQASNQPQHF; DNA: TGTGCCAGCAGTGTACAGGCGAGCAATCAGCCCCAGCATTTT
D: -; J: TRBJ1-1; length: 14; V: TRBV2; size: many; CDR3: CASSEDSLNTEAFF; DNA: TGTGCCAGCAGTGAGGACAGTTTGAACACTGAAGCTTTCTTT
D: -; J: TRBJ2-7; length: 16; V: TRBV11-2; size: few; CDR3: CASSLYGTSIGNEQYF; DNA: TGTGCCAGCAGCTTATATGGGACCTCAATAGGCAACGAGCAGTACTTC
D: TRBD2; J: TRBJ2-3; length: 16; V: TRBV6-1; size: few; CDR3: CASSESSGGTPDTQYF; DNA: TGTGCCAGCAGTGAATCGTCGGGAGGTACTCCAGATACGCAGTATTTT
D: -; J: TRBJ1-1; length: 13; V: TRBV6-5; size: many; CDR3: CASSYVESTEAFF; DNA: TGTGCCAGCAGTTACGTTGAGAGCACTGAAGCTTTCTTT
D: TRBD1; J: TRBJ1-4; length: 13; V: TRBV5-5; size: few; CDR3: CASSQGQPEKLFF; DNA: TGTGCCAGCAGCCAGGGACAGCCTGAAAAACTGTTTTTT
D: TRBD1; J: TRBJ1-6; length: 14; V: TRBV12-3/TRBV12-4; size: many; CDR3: CASRLGQINSPLHF; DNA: TGTGCCAGCAGACTGGGACAGATCAATTCACCCCTCCACTTT
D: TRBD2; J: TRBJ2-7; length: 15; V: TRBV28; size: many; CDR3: CASSSYGLAGGEQYF; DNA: TGTGCCAGCAGCTCATACGGACTAGCGGGAGGCGAGCAGTACTTC
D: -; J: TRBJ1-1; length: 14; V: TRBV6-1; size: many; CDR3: CASSPQGRLTEAFF; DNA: TGTGCCAGCAGTCCCCAGGGGCGACTTACTGAAGCTTTCTTT
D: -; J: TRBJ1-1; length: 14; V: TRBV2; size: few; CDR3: CASSLTPLNTEAFF; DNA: TGTGCCAGCAGCTTGACCCCACTGAACACTGAAGCTTTCTTT
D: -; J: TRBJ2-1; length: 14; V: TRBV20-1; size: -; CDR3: CSARSAGRDNEQFF; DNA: TGCAGTGCTAGAAGCGCGGGGCGAGACAATGAGCAGTTCTTC
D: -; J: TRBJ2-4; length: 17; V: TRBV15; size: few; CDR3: CATSRERTAGAKNIQYF; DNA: TGTGCCACCAGCAGAGAAAGGACAGCGGGAGCCAAAAACATTCAGTACTTC
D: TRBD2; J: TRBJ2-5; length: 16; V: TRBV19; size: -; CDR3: CASKSGTSGSRETQYF; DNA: TGTGCCAGTAAAAGTGGGACTAGCGGGAGTAGAGAGACCCAGTACTTC
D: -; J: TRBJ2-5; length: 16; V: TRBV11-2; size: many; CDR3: CASGPYWKERQETQYF; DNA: TGTGCCAGCGGTCCCTATTGGAAAGAAAGACAAGAGACCCAGTACTTC
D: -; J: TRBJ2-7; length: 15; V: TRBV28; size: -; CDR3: CASSFRDLGSYEQYF; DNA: TGTGCCAGCAGCTTCAGGGACTTGGGCTCCTACGAGCAGTACTTC
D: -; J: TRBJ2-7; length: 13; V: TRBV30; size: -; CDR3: CAWGQMGAYEQYF; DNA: TGTGCCTGGGGACAGATGGGGGCCTACGAGCAGTACTTC
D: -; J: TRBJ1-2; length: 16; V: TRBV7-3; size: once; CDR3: CASSLTWGPYNYGYTF; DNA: TGTGCCAGCAGCTTAACGTGGGGACCCTATAACTATGGCTACACCTTC
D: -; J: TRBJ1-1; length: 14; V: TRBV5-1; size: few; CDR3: CASSSLGQNTEAFF; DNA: TGCGCCAGCAGCTCCCTCGGACAGAACACTGAAGCTTTCTTT
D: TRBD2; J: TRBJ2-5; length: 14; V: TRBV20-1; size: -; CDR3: CSATLAGVGETQYF; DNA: TGCAGTGCTACCCTAGCGGGAGTGGGTGAGACCCAGTACTTC
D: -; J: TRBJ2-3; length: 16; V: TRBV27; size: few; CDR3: CASTPAGSVRTDTQYF; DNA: TGTGCCAGCACCCCCGCCGGATCGGTTCGCACAGATACGCAGTATTTT
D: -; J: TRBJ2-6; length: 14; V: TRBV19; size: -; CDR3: CASNEVGGANVLTF; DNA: TGTGCCAGTAATGAGGTTGGTGGGGCCAACGTCCTGACTTTC
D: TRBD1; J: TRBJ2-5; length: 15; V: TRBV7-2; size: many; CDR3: CASSLAWDRPETQYF; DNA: TGTGCCAGCAGCTTAGCCTGGGACAGACCAGAGACCCAGTACTTC
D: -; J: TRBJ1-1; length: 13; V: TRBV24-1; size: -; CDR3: CATSDLDWTEAFF; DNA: TGTGCCACCAGTGATTTGGATTGGACTGAAGCTTTCTTT
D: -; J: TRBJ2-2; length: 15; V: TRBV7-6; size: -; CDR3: CASSALGGGTGELFF; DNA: TGTGCCAGCAGCGCACTTGGAGGAGGCACCGGGGAGCTGTTTTTT
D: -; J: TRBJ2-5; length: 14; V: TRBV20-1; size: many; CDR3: CSVLGLDCRETQYF; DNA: TGCAGTGTCCTAGGCCTAGATTGTAGGGAGACCCAGTACTTC
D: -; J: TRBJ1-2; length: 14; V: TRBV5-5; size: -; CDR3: CASSLRYVERGYTF; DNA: TGTGCCAGCAGCTTGAGGTACGTCGAACGGGGCTACACCTTC
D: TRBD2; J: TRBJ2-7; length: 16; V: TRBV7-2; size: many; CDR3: CASSWRSGRSTNEQYF; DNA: TGTGCCAGCAGCTGGAGAAGCGGGAGAAGTACCAACGAGCAGTACTTC
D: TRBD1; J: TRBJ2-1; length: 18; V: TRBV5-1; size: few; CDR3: CASSIRRTGVSNWAPQFF; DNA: TGCGCCAGCAGCATCCGGAGGACAGGGGTGTCCAACTGGGCCCCGCAGTTCTTC
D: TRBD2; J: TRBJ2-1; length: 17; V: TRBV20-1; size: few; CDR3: CSARDSRGGGRANEQFF; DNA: TGCAGTGCTAGAGACTCCCGGGGAGGCGGGAGGGCCAATGAGCAGTTCTTC
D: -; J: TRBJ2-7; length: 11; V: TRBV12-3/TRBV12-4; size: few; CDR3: CATQKGREQYF; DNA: TGTGCCACCCAAAAGGGTCGAGAGCAGTACTTC
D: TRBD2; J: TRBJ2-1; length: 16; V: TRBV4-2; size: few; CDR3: CASSQLSSGRENEQFF; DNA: TGTGCCAGCAGCCAACTCTCGAGCGGGAGAGAAAATGAGCAGTTCTTC